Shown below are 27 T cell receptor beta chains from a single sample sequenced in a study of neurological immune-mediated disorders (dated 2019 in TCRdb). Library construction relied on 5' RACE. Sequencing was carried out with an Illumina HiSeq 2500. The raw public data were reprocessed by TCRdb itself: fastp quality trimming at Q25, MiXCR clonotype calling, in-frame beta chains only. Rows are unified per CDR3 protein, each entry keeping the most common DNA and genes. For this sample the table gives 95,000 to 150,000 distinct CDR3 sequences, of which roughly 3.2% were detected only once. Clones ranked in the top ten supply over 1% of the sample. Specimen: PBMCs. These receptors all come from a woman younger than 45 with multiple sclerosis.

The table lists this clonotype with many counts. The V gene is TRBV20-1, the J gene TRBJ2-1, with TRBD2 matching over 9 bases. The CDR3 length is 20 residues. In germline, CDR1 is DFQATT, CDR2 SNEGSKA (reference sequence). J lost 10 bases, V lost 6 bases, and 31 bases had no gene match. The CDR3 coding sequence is TGCAGTGCGGCTGCCTATAGCGGGAGTTCCCCTTCTTTTTCGGAGGGAGAGCAGTTCTTC. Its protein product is CSAAAYSGSSPSFSEGEQFF.

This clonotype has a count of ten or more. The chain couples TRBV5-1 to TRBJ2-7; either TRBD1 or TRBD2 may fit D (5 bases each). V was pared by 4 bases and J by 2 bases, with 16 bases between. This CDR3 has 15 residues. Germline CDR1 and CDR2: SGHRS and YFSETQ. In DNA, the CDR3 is TGCGCCAGCAGCGTGCCCGGGGCCGGAACCTACGAGCAGTACTTC. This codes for CASSVPGAGTYEQYF.

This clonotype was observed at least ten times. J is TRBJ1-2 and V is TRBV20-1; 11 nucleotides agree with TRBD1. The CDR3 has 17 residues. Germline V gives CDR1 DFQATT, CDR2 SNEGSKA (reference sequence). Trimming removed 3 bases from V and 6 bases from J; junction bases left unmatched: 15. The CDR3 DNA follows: TGCAGTGCTAGGGTTTCACCGGGACAGGGGGTAAAGGATGGCTACACCTTC. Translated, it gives CSARVSPGQGVKDGYTF.

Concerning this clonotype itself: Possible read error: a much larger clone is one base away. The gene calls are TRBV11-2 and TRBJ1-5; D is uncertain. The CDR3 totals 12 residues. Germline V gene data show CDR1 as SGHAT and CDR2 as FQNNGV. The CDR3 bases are TGTGACAGCAGCTCTAGAGCTGGGCCCCAGCATTTT. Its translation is CDSSSRAGPQHF.

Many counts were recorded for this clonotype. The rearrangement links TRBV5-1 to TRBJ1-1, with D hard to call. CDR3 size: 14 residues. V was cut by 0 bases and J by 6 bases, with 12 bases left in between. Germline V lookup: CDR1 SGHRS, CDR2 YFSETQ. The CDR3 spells CASSLGTSVPEAFF. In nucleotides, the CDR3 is TGCGCCAGCAGCTTGGGGACGTCAGTTCCTGAAGCTTTCTTT.

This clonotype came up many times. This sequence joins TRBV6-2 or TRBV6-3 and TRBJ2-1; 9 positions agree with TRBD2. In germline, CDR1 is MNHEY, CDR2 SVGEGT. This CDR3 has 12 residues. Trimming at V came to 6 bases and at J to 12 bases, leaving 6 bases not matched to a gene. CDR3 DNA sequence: TGTGCCAGCAGAACTGGACTAGCGCGGCAGTTCTTC. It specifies CASRTGLARQFF.

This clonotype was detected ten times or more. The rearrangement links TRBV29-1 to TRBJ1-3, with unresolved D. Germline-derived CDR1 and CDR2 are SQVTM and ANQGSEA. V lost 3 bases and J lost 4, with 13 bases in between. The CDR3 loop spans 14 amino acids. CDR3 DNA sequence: TGCAGCGTTGAGAGGGTGGCGGGCGGAAACACCATATATTTT. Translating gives CSVERVAGGNTIYF.

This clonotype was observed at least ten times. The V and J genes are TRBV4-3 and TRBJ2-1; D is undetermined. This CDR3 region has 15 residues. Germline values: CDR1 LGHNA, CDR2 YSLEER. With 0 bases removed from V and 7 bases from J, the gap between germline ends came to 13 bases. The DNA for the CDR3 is TGCGCCAGCAGCCAAGATTGGCCTCCCGGGAATGAGCAGTTCTTC. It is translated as CASSQDWPPGNEQFF.

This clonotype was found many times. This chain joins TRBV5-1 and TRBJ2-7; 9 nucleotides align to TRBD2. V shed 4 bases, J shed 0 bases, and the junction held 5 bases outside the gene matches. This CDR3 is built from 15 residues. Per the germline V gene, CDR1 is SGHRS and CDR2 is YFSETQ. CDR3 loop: CASSGSGRYSYEQYF. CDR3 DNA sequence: TGCGCCAGCAGCGGGAGCGGGAGGTACTCCTACGAGCAGTACTTC.

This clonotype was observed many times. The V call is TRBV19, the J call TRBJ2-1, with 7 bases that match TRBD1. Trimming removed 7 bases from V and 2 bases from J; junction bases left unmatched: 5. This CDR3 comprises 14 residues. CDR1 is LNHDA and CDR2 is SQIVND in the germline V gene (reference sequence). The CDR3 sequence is CASTPRGPYNEQFF. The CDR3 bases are TGTGCCAGTACCCCGAGGGGGCCCTACAATGAGCAGTTCTTC.

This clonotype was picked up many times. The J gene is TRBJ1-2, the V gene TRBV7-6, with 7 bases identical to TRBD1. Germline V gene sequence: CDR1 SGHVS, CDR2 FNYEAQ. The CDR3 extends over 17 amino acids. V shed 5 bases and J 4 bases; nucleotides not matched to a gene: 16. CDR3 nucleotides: TGTGCCAGCAGCCTAGACCCCCCTACAGGGGCTGGCTATGGCTACACCTTC. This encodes CASSLDPPTGAGYGYTF.

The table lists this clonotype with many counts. This CDR3 is CASSQDPSLPGEKLFF. Here the CDR3 DNA reads TGCGCCAGCAGCCAAGATCCCAGTCTCCCGGGGGAAAAACTGTTTTTT. The rearrangement joins TRBV4-3 to TRBJ1-4, with D hard to call. The CDR3 is 16 amino acids. The V end lost 0 bases, the J end lost 8 bases, and 16 bases lay between the germline ends. Per the germline V gene, CDR1 is LGHNA and CDR2 is YSLEER.

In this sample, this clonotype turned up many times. This chain's CDR3 is CSARDKRSGDRMVQFF. CDR3 nucleotide sequence: TGCAGTGCTAGAGATAAGAGGTCAGGGGATCGGATGGTGCAGTTCTTC. The rearrangement joins TRBV20-1 to TRBJ2-1; D is possibly TRBD1 (6 bases). V lost 0 bases and J lost 12, with 24 bases in between. The CDR3 runs 16 residues. Germline values: CDR1 DFQATT, CDR2 SNEGSKA (reference sequence).

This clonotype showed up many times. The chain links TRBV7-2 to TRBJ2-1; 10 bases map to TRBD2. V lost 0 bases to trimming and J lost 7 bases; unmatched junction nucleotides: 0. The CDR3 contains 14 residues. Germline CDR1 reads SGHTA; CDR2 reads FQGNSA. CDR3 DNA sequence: TGTGCCAGCAGCTTAGCTAGCGGGAGGAATGAGCAGTTCTTC. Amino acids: CASSLASGRNEQFF.

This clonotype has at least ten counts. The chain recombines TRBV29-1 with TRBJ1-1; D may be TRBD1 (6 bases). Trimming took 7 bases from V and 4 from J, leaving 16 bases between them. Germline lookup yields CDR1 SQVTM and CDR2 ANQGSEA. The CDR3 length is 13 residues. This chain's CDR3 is CSAKTGGPTEAFF. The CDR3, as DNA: TGCAGCGCCAAGACCGGGGGGCCCACTGAAGCTTTCTTT.

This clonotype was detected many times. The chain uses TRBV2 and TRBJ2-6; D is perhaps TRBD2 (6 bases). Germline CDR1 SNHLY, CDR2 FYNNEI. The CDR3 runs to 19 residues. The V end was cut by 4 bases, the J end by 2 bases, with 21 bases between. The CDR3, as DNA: TGTGCCAGCAGTGGAGCCCGGGACTTGGAGGGAACTGGGGCCAACGTCCTGACTTTC. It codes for CASSGARDLEGTGANVLTF.

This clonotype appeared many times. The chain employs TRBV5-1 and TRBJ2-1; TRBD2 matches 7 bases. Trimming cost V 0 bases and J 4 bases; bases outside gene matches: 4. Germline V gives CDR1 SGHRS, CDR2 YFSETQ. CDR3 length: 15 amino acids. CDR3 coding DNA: TGCGCCAGCAGCTTGGTTGCGGGGGAATACAATGAGCAGTTCTTC. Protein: CASSLVAGEYNEQFF. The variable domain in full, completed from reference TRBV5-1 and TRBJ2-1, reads KAGVTQTPRYLIKTRGQQVTLSCSPISGHRSVSWYQQTPGQGLQFLFEYFSETQRNKGNFPGRFSGRQFSNSRSEMNVSTLELGDSALYLCASSLVAGEYNEQFFGPGTRLTVL.

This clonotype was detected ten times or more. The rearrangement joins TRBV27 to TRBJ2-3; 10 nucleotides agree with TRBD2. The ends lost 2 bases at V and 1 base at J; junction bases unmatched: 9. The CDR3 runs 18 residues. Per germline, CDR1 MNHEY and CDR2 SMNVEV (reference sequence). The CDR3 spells CASSLLAGAGPRTDTQYF. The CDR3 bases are TGTGCCAGCAGTTTACTAGCGGGGGCCGGACCTCGCACAGATACGCAGTATTTT.

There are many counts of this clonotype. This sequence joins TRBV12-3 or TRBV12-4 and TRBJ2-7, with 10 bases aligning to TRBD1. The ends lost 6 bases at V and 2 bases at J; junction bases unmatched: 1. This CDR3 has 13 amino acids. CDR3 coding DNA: TGTGCCAGCAGAGGGACAGGGGCCTACGAGCAGTACTTC. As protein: CASRGTGAYEQYF.

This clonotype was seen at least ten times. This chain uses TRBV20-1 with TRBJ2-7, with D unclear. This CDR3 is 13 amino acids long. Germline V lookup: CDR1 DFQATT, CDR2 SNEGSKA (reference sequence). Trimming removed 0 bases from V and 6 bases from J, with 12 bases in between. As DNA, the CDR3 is TGCAGTGCTAGAGACGCCTGGGTCACCGAGCAGTACTTC. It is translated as CSARDAWVTEQYF.

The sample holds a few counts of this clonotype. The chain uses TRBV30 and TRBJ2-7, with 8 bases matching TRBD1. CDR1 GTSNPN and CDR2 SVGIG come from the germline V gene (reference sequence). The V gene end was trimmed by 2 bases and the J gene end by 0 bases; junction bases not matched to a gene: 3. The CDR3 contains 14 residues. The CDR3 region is CAWSRTGSSYEQYF. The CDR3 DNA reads TGTGCCTGGAGTCGGACAGGGAGCTCCTACGAGCAGTACTTC. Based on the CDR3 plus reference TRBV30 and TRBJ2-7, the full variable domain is SQTIHQWPATLVQPVGSPLSLECTVEGTSNPNLYWYRQAAGRGLQLLFYSVGIGQISSEVPQNLSASRPQDRQFILSSKKLLLSDSGFYLCAWSRTGSSYEQYFGPGTRLTVT.

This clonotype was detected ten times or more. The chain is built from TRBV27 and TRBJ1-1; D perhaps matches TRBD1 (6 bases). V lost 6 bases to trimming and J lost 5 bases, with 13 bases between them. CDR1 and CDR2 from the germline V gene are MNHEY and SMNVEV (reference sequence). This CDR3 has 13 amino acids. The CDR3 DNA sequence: TGTGCCAGCAGATCCAGGGGTAGGACTGAAGCTTTCTTT. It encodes CASRSRGRTEAFF.

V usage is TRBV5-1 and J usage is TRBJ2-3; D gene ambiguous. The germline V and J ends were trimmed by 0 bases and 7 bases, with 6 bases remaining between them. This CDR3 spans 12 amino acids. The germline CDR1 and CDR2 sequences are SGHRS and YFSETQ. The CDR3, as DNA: TGCGCCAGCAGCTTGGTGGGTAATACGCAGTATTTT. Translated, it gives CASSLVGNTQYF.

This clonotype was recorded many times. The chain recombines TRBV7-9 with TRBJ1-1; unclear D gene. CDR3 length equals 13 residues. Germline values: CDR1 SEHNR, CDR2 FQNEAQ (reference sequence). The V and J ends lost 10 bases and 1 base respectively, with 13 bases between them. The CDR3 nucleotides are TGTGCCATTAGCCGGTTCCCGAACACTGAAGCTTTCTTT. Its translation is CAISRFPNTEAFF.

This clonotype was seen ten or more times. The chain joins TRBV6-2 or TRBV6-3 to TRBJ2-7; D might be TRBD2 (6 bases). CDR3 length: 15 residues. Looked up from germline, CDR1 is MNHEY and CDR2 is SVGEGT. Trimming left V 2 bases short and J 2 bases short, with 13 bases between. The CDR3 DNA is TGTGCCAGCAGTTACATTGTCGGGGAGGCCTACGAGCAGTACTTC. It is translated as CASSYIVGEAYEQYF.

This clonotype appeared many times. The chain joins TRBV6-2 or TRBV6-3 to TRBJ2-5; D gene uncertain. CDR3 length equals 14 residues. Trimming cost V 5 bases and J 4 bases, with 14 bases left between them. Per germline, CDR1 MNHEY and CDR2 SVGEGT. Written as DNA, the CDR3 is TGTGCCAGCAGTAACCCTACGAGAGGAGAGACCCAGTACTTC. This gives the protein CASSNPTRGETQYF.

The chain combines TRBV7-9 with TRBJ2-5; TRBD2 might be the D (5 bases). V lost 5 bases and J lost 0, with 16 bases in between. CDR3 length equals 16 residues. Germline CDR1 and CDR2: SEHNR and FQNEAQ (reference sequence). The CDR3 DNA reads TGTGCCAGCAGCCCTCGGGAAGGGTACAACCAAGAGACCCAGTACTTC. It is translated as CASSPREGYNQETQYF.